This TCR beta chain appears in the sequencing data of a study of blood T cell repertoires in COVID-19. The overall study: Sample material is recorded as cDNA or gDNA derived from T cells, B-cell-depleted T cells, or PBMCs.

Using immunoSEQ multiplex PCR, the repertoire was profiled, and TCRdb retains in-frame clones only, with some absent. This sample has around 93,000 clones, with around 76% found just once. The length of the CDR3 is 14 residues. CDR1 and CDR2 (germline): SGHTA, FQGNSA. Trimming removed 5 bases at V and 4 bases at J, with 15 bases between. This clone showed up just once. Sequencing was performed on peripheral blood. The TCR was taken from a man older than 75 with acute or convalescent COVID-19. This chain connects TRBV7-2 to TRBJ2-7; TRBD2 might be the D (5 bases). In DNA form, the CDR3 reads TGTGCCAGCAGCCCCGGGGTAGTTCGTTACGAGCAGTACTTC. Amino acid sequence: CASSPGVVRYEQYF.